Presented here are 13 T cell receptor beta chains from one specimen sequenced in a study of cytomegalovirus exposure and HLA in healthy donors. With 60 Vbeta and 13 Jbeta primers, the PCR was carried out. Produced via immunoSEQ multiplex PCR; TCRdb's table is partial and in-frame only. The sample holds roughly 120,000 clones, approximately 61% seen once. The material sequenced was PBMCs. Receptors were obtained from a man aged 30 to 39 in good health and CMV-seropositive.

The genes are TRBV5-4 and TRBJ2-3; 9 bases align to TRBD2. Germline CDR1 and CDR2: SGHNT and YYREEE (reference sequence). This CDR3 region has 17 residues. Trimming cost V 5 bases and J 0 bases; bases outside gene matches: 10. The CDR3 is CASSRSFLAGSTDTQYF. The CDR3 nucleotides are TGTGCCAGCAGTCGTAGTTTCCTAGCGGGAAGCACAGATACGCAGTATTTT.

This clone was seen a handful of times. The V call is TRBV5-1, the J call TRBJ2-1; 9 bases line up with TRBD2. The CDR3 covers 15 residues. CDR1 is SGHRS, CDR2 YFSETQ, per germline. Unmatched junction bases numbered 2, after V lost 0 bases and J lost 4 bases. In DNA, the CDR3 is TGCGCCAGCAGCTTGGGGCTAGCGGGGTACAATGAGCAGTTCTTC. Its protein product is CASSLGLAGYNEQFF.

The gene calls are TRBV6-4 and TRBJ2-1; 8 bases are shared with TRBD2. Germline V lookup: CDR1 MRHNA, CDR2 SNTAGT. This CDR3 region has 13 residues. V lost 5 bases, J lost 3 bases, and 0 bases stayed unmatched. CDR3 in amino acids: CASSSGSYNEQFF. CDR3 sequence (DNA): TGTGCCAGCAGTAGCGGGAGCTACAATGAGCAGTTCTTC.

The chain employs TRBV6-5 and TRBJ1-2; TRBD1 agrees at 8 bases. Germline CDR1 MNHEY, CDR2 SVGAGI. V trimming: 2 bases; J trimming: 7 bases; junction bases outside the gene matches: 9. CDR3 length equals 15 residues. CDR3 loop: CASSYRRGHRSGYTF. CDR3 nucleotide sequence: TGTGCCAGCAGTTACCGCAGGGGGCATCGGAGTGGCTACACCTTC.

This clone was seen only a few times. The chain joins TRBV29-1 to TRBJ1-2; 7 bases agree with TRBD1. V dropped 3 bases and J dropped 4; count of bases not matched to a gene: 11. Germline assignment: CDR1 SQVTM and CDR2 ANQGSEA. CDR3 length: 15 amino acids. The CDR3 DNA is TGCAGCGTTGATGGGGACAGACCGCGAAGCTATGGCTACACCTTC. Translation gives CSVDGDRPRSYGYTF. Looking up the rest from reference TRBV29-1 and TRBJ1-2 gives the full variable domain: SAVISQKPSRDICQRGTSLTIQCQVDSQVTMMFWYRQQPGQSLTLIATANQGSEATYESGFVIDKFPISRPNLTFSTLTVSNMSPEDSSIYLCSVDGDRPRSYGYTFGSGTRLTVV.

The genes are TRBV12-5 and TRBJ2-4; D uncertain. Germline V gene lookup returns CDR1 LGHNT and CDR2 FRNRAP. The ends were cut back, 5 bases at V and 0 bases at J, with 20 bases in the middle. The CDR3 is 18 amino acids. In DNA form, the CDR3 reads TGTGCTAGTGGTCTCCTATTTCCCTTAGTTGGAGCCAAAAACATTCAGTACTTC. Residues: CASGLLFPLVGAKNIQYF. Supplemented by reference TRBV12-5 and TRBJ2-4, the full variable domain reads DARVTQTPRHKVTEMGQEVTMRCQPILGHNTVFWYRQTMMQGLELLAYFRNRAPLDDSGMPKDRFSAEMPDATLATLKIQPSEPRDSAVYFCASGLLFPLVGAKNIQYFGAGTRLSVL.

The CDR3 reads CASSLNSGTGGADTQYF. CDR3 in DNA: TGTGCCAGCAGCTTAAATAGTGGGACAGGGGGCGCGGATACGCAGTATTTT. The chain recombines TRBV7-3 with TRBJ2-3; TRBD1 matches 12 bases. Germline assignment: CDR1 SGHTA and CDR2 FQGTGA. This CDR3 is built from 17 residues. V lost 1 base, J lost 6 bases, and 8 bases stayed unmatched.

This clone was observed a handful of times. The chain uses TRBV5-5 and TRBJ2-7, with D uncertain. CDR3 size: 15 residues. CDR1 and CDR2 from the germline V gene are SGHKS and YYEKEE (reference sequence). Trimming took 2 bases from V and 3 from J, leaving 15 bases between them. The CDR3 loop reads CASSFHDGSIYEQYF. In DNA form, the CDR3 reads TGTGCCAGCAGCTTCCACGACGGGTCGATCTACGAGCAGTACTTC.

V is TRBV2 and J is TRBJ2-7; 9 bases agree with TRBD2. This CDR3 is 14 amino acids long. V dropped 4 bases and J dropped 2; count of bases not matched to a gene: 3. From germline, CDR1 is SNHLY and CDR2 FYNNEI. The CDR3 nucleotides are TGTGCCAGCAGTGCCGAGCGGGAGGCCTACGAGCAGTACTTC. Translation: CASSAEREAYEQYF. Looking up the rest from reference TRBV2 and TRBJ2-7 gives the full variable domain: EPEVTQTPSHQVTQMGQEVILRCVPISNHLYFYWYRQILGQKVEFLVSFYNNEISEKSEIFDDQFSVERPDGSNFTLKIRSTKLEDSAMYFCASSAEREAYEQYFGPGTRLTVT.

The V and J genes are TRBV2 and TRBJ2-3; D call uncertain. CDR1 SNHLY and CDR2 FYNNEI come from the germline V gene. V gave up 3 bases and J gave up 3 bases, with 4 bases separating them. The CDR3 runs to 12 residues. The DNA for the CDR3 is TGTGCCAGCAGTGATGAGACAGATACGCAGTATTTT. Its translation is CASSDETDTQYF.

Concerning this clone itself: The junction shows a germline mismatch at one end, possibly a read error. The rearrangement uses TRBV6-5 and TRBJ1-5; no clear D. The CDR3 covers 15 residues. CDR1 is MNHEY and CDR2 is SVGAGI in the germline V gene. The CDR3 spells CASSYSAGDNRPQHF. CDR3 in DNA: TGTGCCAGCAGTTATAGTGCCGGGGATAATCGGCCCCAGCATTTT.

A remark on this clone: One junction end does not reproduce the germline sequence, and a read error may be involved. The chain is built from TRBV5-1 and TRBJ2-1, with 9 bases lining up with TRBD2. The CDR3 sequence is 15 residues long. Germline CDR1 reads SGHRS; CDR2 reads YFSETQ. CDR3 in amino acids: CASSLDITTSGEQFF. CDR3 in DNA: TGCGCCAGCAGTTTGGATATAACGACTAGCGGTGAGCAGTTCTTC.

The chain has TRBV10-2 and TRBJ2-7, with 7 bases fitting TRBD2. The J segment lost 4 bases and the V segment lost 7 bases, leaving 10 bases of the junction unmatched. The CDR3 has 14 residues. Germline V gene sequence: CDR1 WSHSY, CDR2 SAAADI. This CDR3 reads CASTLRRERYEQYF. CDR3 coding DNA: TGCGCCAGCACCCTGCGGCGGGAGAGGTACGAGCAGTACTTC.